This TCR beta chain derives from a study of blood T cell repertoires in COVID-19. Some clones are missing from TCRdb's copy, which holds only in-frame ones; the method was immunoSEQ multiplex PCR. The repertoire holds about 330,000 clones, with about nine tenths as singletons. One Seattle source followed patients from active infection through their disease course. After removal of 1 base from V and 6 bases from J, the junction contained 2 bases not matched to a gene. The germline gives CDR1 SGHVS, CDR2 FNYEAQ. The CDR3 covers 15 residues. Sequences were obtained from peripheral blood. J is TRBJ2-1 and V is TRBV7-6; the match to TRBD2 covers 11 bases. This clonotype was obtained from a young man with COVID-19, enrolled during active disease. The CDR3 bases are TGTGCCAGCAGCTTAGATAGCGGGGGGGCCAATGAGCAGTTCTTC. The encoded protein is CASSLDSGGANEQFF.